This is a list of T cell receptor beta chains from one sample in a study of cytomegalovirus exposure and HLA in healthy donors. Clones were read by immunoSEQ multiplex PCR, and TCRdb kept only the in-frame ones, dropping some. This sample contains 200,000 to 250,000 clones. Material for sequencing was PBMCs. The receptors stem from a woman in her twenties or thirties in good health and CMV-seropositive. The CDR3 runs from the conserved cysteine through the conserved F or W. Fields, in order: V gene, D gene, J gene, CDR3 protein, CDR3 DNA. The D gene is left open where the match is weak.

V: TRBV19; D: TRBD2; J: TRBJ2-7; CDR3: CASSILAGGPDSYEQYF; DNA: TGTGCCAGTAGTATCCTAGCGGGAGGGCCGGACTCCTACGAGCAGTACTTC
V: TRBV2; D: -; J: TRBJ1-4; CDR3: CASSEGRRDEKLFF; DNA: TGTGCCAGCAGTGAAGGAAGGAGGGATGAAAAACTGTTTTTT
V: TRBV19; D: -; J: TRBJ1-1; CDR3: CASANTGSVNTEAFF; DNA: TGTGCCAGTGCGAACACAGGGTCCGTCAACACTGAAGCTTTCTTT
V: TRBV7-9; D: TRBD1; J: TRBJ1-3; CDR3: CASSFYWDREGGNTIYF; DNA: TGTGCCAGCAGCTTTTATTGGGACAGGGAAGGAGGAAACACCATATATTTT
V: TRBV7-9; D: TRBD1; J: TRBJ2-6; CDR3: CASSPRDRSSGANVLTF; DNA: TGTGCCAGCAGCCCGAGGGACAGGAGCTCTGGGGCCAACGTCCTGACTTTC
V: TRBV6-6; D: TRBD1; J: TRBJ1-2; CDR3: CASSLDRGGIYYGYTF; DNA: TGTGCCAGCAGTCTGGACAGGGGGGGAATCTACTATGGCTACACCTTC
V: TRBV30; D: -; J: TRBJ1-3; CDR3: CAWSVGSSLGNTIYF; DNA: TGTGCCTGGAGTGTGGGGAGTTCGCTCGGAAACACCATATATTTT
V: TRBV7-2; D: -; J: TRBJ1-4; CDR3: CASSRDGQQNEKLFF; DNA: TGTGCCAGCAGCCGGGATGGACAGCAAAATGAAAAACTGTTTTTT
V: TRBV7-2; D: -; J: TRBJ1-2; CDR3: CASSSPKRTDYGYTF; DNA: TGTGCCAGCAGCTCCCCCAAGCGGACGGACTATGGCTACACCTTC
V: TRBV6-1; D: -; J: TRBJ1-5; CDR3: CASKSTGDQPQHF; DNA: TGTGCCAGCAAATCGACAGGAGATCAGCCCCAGCATTTT
V: TRBV19; D: -; J: TRBJ2-7; CDR3: CASSLWKDSYEQYF; DNA: TGTGCCAGTAGTCTCTGGAAGGACAGCTACGAGCAGTACTTC
V: TRBV2; D: TRBD1; J: TRBJ1-2; CDR3: CASESDRGIVDTF; DNA: TGTGCCAGCGAGAGCGACAGGGGTATTGTTGACACCTTC